This record looks at one T cell receptor (beta chain) sequence and its context. Its matching antigen is unknown. A junction boundary mismatches the germline segment, possibly from a read error. The source of the sample is a study of breast tumors, draining lymph nodes, adjacent tissues. General observations from the study: Data only fit, rather than demonstrated, lymph node origin of most tumor T cells.

Looked up from germline, CDR1 is SGHTS and CDR2 is YDEGEE. The CDR3 is made up of 15 amino acids. TCRdb recomputed calls from the multiplex PCR reads with MiXCR, one row per CDR3 protein. The sample holds about 47,000 distinct CDR3 sequences, 20% to 25% seen once. Sequenced material: breast tumor tissue. The TCR was taken from a female donor with breast cancer. Some clones in this sample may be carry-over from other donors' samples. The chain combines TRBV5-8 with TRBJ2-3; 9 bases fit TRBD2. In nucleotides, the CDR3 is TGTGCCGGCAGCTTGGAGGGACTAGCTTCAGATACGCAGTATTTT. It encodes CAGSLEGLASDTQYF.